This TCR beta chain emerged from a study of early T cells in non-severe SARS-CoV-2 infection. MiXCR, run by TCRdb on the 5' RACE reads, gives a single entry per CDR3 protein. The sample has tens of thousands of distinct CDR3 sequences; about 10% are singletons. The CDR3 totals 16 residues. V dropped 3 bases and J dropped 7; count of bases not matched to a gene: 12. CDR1 and CDR2 (germline): MNHEY, SVGEGT. The clonotype originates from an adult who was a healthcare worker with PCR-confirmed SARS-CoV-2 infection or an uninfected control (not recorded which). This chain joins TRBV6-2 or TRBV6-3 and TRBJ2-7, with TRBD2 matching over 10 bases. The sequencing used whole blood, collected at baseline. The DNA for the CDR3 is TGTGCCAGCAGTTATGTTGGGACTAGCGCGGCGGGAGAGCAGTACTTC. Translated, it gives CASSYVGTSAAGEQYF.